This paragraph covers one TCR beta chain sequence. What it binds is unknown. This record comes from a study of CD4 T cells in relation to SARS-CoV-2 and coronaviruses. Study at large: After approximately 10 days of antigen culture, PBMC TCR beta CDR3s were sequenced.

Overall study results and limits: Roughly 65% of donors had memory CD4+ clonotypes crossrecognizing SARS-CoV-2 and common cold coronavirus spike. Crossreactivity was assessed only for spike protein, not other viral proteins.

CD4+ T cells from unexposed donors were obtained before the COVID-19 pandemic (2011-2018). The cells were cultured for 10 days before CD4+ T cells were isolated. Cultures received half-medium IL-2 refreshes on days 3 and 7. Only in-frame clones appear in the TCRdb table, and some are missing; sequencing was by immunoSEQ multiplex PCR. This repertoire shows about 22,000 clones, 66% found once; its top ten account for around 10%. CDR3 length equals 15 residues. CDR1 and CDR2 from the germline V gene are SGDLS and YYNGEE. V lost 0 bases and J 2 bases, leaving 11 bases between the germline ends. The origin of this receptor is a human donor in good health. Input material: CD4+ T cells from PBMCs, cultured in vitro. V usage is TRBV9 and J usage is TRBJ1-1; no clear D. CDR3 loop: CASSVAPTDNTEAFF. In DNA form, the CDR3 reads TGTGCCAGCAGCGTAGCTCCGACGGACAACACTGAAGCTTTCTTT.